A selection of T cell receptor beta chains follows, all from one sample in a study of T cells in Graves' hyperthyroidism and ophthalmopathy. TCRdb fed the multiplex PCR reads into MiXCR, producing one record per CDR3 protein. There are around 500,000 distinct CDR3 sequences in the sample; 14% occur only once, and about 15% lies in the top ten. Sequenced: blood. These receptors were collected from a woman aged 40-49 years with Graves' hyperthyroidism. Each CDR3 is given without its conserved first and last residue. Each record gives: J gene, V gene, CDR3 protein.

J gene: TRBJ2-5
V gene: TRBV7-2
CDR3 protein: ASSLIVDVIY

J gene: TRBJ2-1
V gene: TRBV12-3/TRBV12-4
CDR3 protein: ASSFAGTGTNNEQF

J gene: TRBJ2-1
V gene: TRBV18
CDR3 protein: ASSPGTSGSYNEQF

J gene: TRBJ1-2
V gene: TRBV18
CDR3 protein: ASSDLPTGYPYGYT

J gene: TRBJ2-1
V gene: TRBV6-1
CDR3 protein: ASRGTSGSRGFGNEQF

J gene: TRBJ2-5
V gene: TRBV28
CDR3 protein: ASSPRGMGQETQY

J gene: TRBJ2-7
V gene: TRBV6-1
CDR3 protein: ASLNTAGAYEQY

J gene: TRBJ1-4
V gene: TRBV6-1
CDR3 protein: ASKAGTQKREKLF

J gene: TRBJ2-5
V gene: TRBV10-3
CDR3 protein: AISESPGLANQETQY

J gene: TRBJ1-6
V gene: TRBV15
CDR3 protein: ATRGSEYNSPLH

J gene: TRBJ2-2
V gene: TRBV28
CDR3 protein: ASSLPWTAPGSGELF

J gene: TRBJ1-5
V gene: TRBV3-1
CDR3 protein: ASSQGTGINQPQH

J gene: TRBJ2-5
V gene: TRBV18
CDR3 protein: ASSPRNSGPAGTQY

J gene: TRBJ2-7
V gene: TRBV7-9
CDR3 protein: ASSLVGGGDEQY

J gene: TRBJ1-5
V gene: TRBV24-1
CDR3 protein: ATSDQWTAYSNQPQH

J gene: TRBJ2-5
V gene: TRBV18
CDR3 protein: ASSPSGLAVPQETQY

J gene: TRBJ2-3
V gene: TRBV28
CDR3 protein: ASSYSLADTQY

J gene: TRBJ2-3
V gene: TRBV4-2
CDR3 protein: ASSQRTSATSTDTQY

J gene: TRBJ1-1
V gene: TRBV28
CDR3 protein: ASIAGGAGTEAF

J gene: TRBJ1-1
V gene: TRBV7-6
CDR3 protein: ASSLGQGVSEAF

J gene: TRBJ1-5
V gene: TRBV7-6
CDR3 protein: ASSPGGDFGQPQH

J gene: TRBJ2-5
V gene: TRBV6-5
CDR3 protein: ASSYSSGSEETQY

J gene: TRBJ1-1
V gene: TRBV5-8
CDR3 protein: ASSFEAKNTEAF

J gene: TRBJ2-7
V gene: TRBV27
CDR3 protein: ASSYSGRRSYEQY

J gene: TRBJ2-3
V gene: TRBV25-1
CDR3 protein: ASSDQTEMEDTQY

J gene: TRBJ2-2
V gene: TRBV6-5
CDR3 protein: ASSYWLPSLLVPHGTGELF

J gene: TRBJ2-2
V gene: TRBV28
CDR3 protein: ASSFSGFTGELF

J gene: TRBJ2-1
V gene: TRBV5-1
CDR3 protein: ASSRGQAKNEQF

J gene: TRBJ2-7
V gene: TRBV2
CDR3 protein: ASSPGQGASKQY

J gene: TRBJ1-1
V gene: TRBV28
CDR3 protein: ASSLPLGMTNTEAF

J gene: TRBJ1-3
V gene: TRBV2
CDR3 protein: ASSGTENSGNTIY

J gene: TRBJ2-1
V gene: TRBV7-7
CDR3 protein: ASSLEGANEQF

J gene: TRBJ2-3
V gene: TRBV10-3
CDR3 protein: ATGPSSGSRTDTQY

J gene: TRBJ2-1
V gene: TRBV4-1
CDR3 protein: ASSQDPEGREQF

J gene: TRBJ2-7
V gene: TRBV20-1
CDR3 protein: SAGGGTQPYEQY

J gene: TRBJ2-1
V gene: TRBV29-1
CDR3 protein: SVDGSGRRAAQF

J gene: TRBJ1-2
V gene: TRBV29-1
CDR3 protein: SGWTGYGYT